The source of this TCR beta chain is a study of blood T cell repertoires in COVID-19. Study in general: Acute and convalescent COVID-19 samples came from the United States, Italy and Spain. Sources were T cells, B-cell-depleted T cells, or PBMCs; the material itself was cDNA or gDNA.

Germline CDR1 and CDR2: SGHDN and FVKESK. This CDR3 contains 13 residues. On this clone: One end of the junction does not line up with germline, which may come from a read error.

In the source study's methods: Amplification from reference gene primers served as the basis for estimated nucleated cell counts. Libraries were prepared by immunoSEQ multiplex PCR; TCRdb keeps only in-frame clonotypes and omits some of them. Clonal size and the V and J genes are those of that table, whereas D and trimming came from the DNA. The sample records 300,000 to 350,000 clones, around 90% being singletons. This TCR was sampled from a man younger than 35 with active or convalescent COVID-19. Input material: peripheral blood. The chain joins TRBV14 to TRBJ2-5, with D hard to call. The CDR3 DNA reads as TGTGCCAGCAGCCAAATACTACAAGGGACCCAGTACTTC. It translates to CASSQILQGTQYF. Full variable domain (remainder filled in from reference TRBV14 and TRBJ2-5): EAGVTQFPSHSVIEKGQTVTLRCDPISGHDNLYWYRRVMGKEIKFLLHFVKESKQDESGMPNNRFLAERTGGTYSTLKVQPAELEDSGVYFCASSQILQGTQYFGPGTRLLVL.